This T cell receptor (beta chain) comes out of a study of beta chain features in type 1 diabetes. Overall study results and limits: With patients and controls alike, PCR might favor shorter templates to an equal degree. Diminished insertions and augmented deletions at VDJ junctions characterized type 1 diabetes patients. TCRB CDR3s were moderately but significantly shorter in Type 1 diabetes patients in all four CD4+ subsets.

Every bit of the isolated RNA underwent reverse transcription, so sequencing read expressed TCRB transcripts. Deep immunoSEQ sequencing covered naive, central memory and regulatory T cell samples. TCRdb's table, derived via immunoSEQ multiplex PCR, lists solely in-frame clones and lacks some. The repertoire consists of 150,000 to 200,000 clones, with roughly 65% occurring once and the leading ten covering nearly 0.09%. Every single donor gave one heparinised blood draw, and these averaged approximately 100 mL. Germline values: CDR1 SQVTM, CDR2 ANQGSEA. V lost 0 bases, J lost 2 bases, and 9 bases lay in between. The length of the CDR3 is 14 residues. Remarks on this clone: What it binds is not known.

This TCR was recovered from a man younger than 40 with type 1 diabetes. The chain links TRBV29-1 to TRBJ2-3; no clear D. Input material: naive CD4+ T cells from blood. CDR3 sequence: CSVEEDGYTDTQYF. In DNA form, the CDR3 reads TGCAGCGTTGAAGAGGACGGGTACACAGATACGCAGTATTTT.